The present entry profiles one T cell receptor beta chain with its context. The antigen remains unidentified. Data came from immunoSEQ multiplex PCR; TCRdb stores just in-frame clones and leaves some out. The data contain 150,000 or so clones, 93% of them singletons. The entry originates in a study of T cell responses to AZD1222 COVID-19 vaccine. At the level of the study: Samples with a second dose at about 4 or about 12 weeks were pooled together. Notes on the study in general: Mapped onto spike, vaccine-associated CD4 TCRs spanned it and were dominant at 160-218 and 743-854. A rise in Spike-specific TCR breadth and depth followed two AZD1222 doses.

V shed 6 bases and J 3 bases; nucleotides not matched to a gene: 11. The germline gives CDR1 MNHEY, CDR2 SVGEGT. The CDR3 extends over 16 amino acids. The source of this sequence is an adult in good health. The chain employs TRBV6-2 or TRBV6-3 and TRBJ2-1; 7 nucleotides align to TRBD1. The input for sequencing was peripheral blood, taken on day 0 of AZD1222 vaccination. CDR3: CASSLLETGYYNEQFF. CDR3 DNA: TGTGCCAGCAGCCTACTCGAGACAGGGTACTACAATGAGCAGTTCTTC.